The subject of this entry is one T cell receptor beta chain. The J segment lost 4 bases and the V segment lost 6 bases, leaving 9 bases of the junction unmatched. This CDR3 has 15 amino acids. The germline CDR1 and CDR2 sequences are SGHDN and FVKESK. The data stem from a study of T cell changes during pregnancy in multiple sclerosis. Generated by immunoSEQ multiplex PCR, the TCRdb table keeps only in-frame clones and is missing some. The sample has about 42,000 clones; around 84% are singletons. The sequence was collected from a female donor with multiple sclerosis, enrolled in a pregnancy study. The sample consisted of CD4+ T cells from peripheral blood mononuclear cells, taken before pregnancy. This rearrangement joins TRBV14 to TRBJ2-5; 9 positions agree with TRBD1. The CDR3: CASRQSGTGLETQYF. The CDR3 DNA reads as TGTGCCAGCAGACAATCCGGGACAGGGTTAGAGACCCAGTACTTC.